Below, 8 T cell receptor beta chains from the same sample are listed, as sequenced in a study of molecular identifiers for immune sequencing clone quantification (dated by TCRdb to 2017 to 2018). The library was produced with PCR. Sequencer: Illumina HiSeq 4000. TCRdb cleaned the public reads at Q25 with fastp, built clones with MiXCR and kept in-frame beta chains. Each record represents a unique CDR3 protein, reported with the most common genes and DNA among its rows. Here the sample has 300,000 to 350,000 distinct CDR3 sequences; 20% to 25% occur a single time. The leading ten clones occupy about 0.79% of the sample. The specimen was naive CD8+ T cells from blood, with Jurkat cell RNA spiked in. The cell subset or site label on this specimen signifies: FACS-sorted CD8+CD4-CCR7+CD45RA+ naive T cells. The receptors stem from a human donor in good health. Some libraries in this study had Jurkat cell RNA spiked in.

This clonotype was seen ten or more times. This sequence joins TRBV7-9 and TRBJ2-3, with 7 positions matching TRBD2. The CDR3 totals 14 residues. Germline loops: CDR1 SEHNR, CDR2 FQNEAQ (reference sequence). V shed 0 bases, J shed 5 bases, and the junction held 2 bases outside the gene matches. The CDR3 is CASSLATSRDTQYF. Written as DNA, the CDR3 is TGTGCCAGCAGCTTAGCGACTAGCCGAGATACGCAGTATTTT.

This clonotype was observed a few times. The V gene is TRBV28, the J gene TRBJ2-3, with 7 bases identical to TRBD2. The CDR3 is 15 residues long. V gave up 2 bases and J gave up 3 bases; unmatched junction bases: 5. The germline V gene has CDR1 MDHEN and CDR2 SYDVKM. Here the CDR3 reads CASSLRREWTDTQYF. Here the CDR3 DNA reads TGTGCCAGCAGTTTACGGCGGGAGTGGACAGATACGCAGTATTTT.

This clonotype occurred many times. The genes are TRBV7-9 and TRBJ1-1; no clear D. Germline V gene data show CDR1 as SEHNR and CDR2 as FQNEAQ (reference sequence). Trimming removed 5 bases from V and 8 bases from J, with 12 bases in between. This CDR3 comprises 12 residues. This chain's CDR3 is CASSKLGVEAFF. CDR3 coding DNA: TGTGCCAGCAGCAAGCTTGGGGTCGAAGCTTTCTTT.

This clonotype was observed at least ten times. The J gene is TRBJ2-5, the V gene TRBV3-1, with 7 bases aligning to TRBD1. The CDR3 has 12 residues. CDR1 LGHDT and CDR2 YNNKEL come from the germline V gene (reference sequence). V lost 3 bases, J lost 12 bases, and 7 bases stayed unmatched. This CDR3 reads CASSHSGQQKYF. CDR3 nucleotides: TGTGCCAGCAGCCATTCGGGACAGCAAAAGTACTTC.

This clonotype came up many times. The CDR3 region is CASSLWSGGLTDTQYF. CDR3 DNA sequence: TGTGCCAGCAGCTTATGGTCGGGGGGCCTTACAGATACGCAGTATTTT. V is TRBV7-2 and J is TRBJ2-3; a weak D match, TRBD2 (7 bases). The CDR3 loop spans 16 amino acids. CDR1 is SGHTA and CDR2 is FQGNSA in the germline V gene. The V end was cut by 2 bases, the J end by 3 bases, with 15 bases between.

The chain is built from TRBV29-1 and TRBJ2-7, with 12 bases identical to TRBD2. With 1 base clipped from V and 1 base from J, the junction kept 5 bases outside the gene matches. CDR3 length equals 16 residues. CDR1 is SQVTM, CDR2 ANQGSEA, per germline. CDR3 nucleotide sequence: TGCAGCGTTGAAGGCCTGACTAGCGGGAGATCCTACGAGCAGTACTTC. Translating gives CSVEGLTSGRSYEQYF.

The sample holds many counts of this clonotype. V is TRBV19 and J is TRBJ2-3; D remains ambiguous. The CDR3 loop spans 12 amino acids. CDR1 is LNHDA and CDR2 is SQIVND in the germline V gene (reference sequence). V gave up 6 bases and J gave up 7 bases, with 11 bases separating them. The CDR3 region is CASSNQGHTQYF. The CDR3 bases are TGTGCCAGTAGCAATCAAGGGCATACGCAGTATTTT.

This clonotype was seen ten or more times. The V call is TRBV5-6, the J call TRBJ1-5; no firm D call. Germline CDR1 reads SGHDT; CDR2 reads YYEEEE. The CDR3 length is 13 residues. V lost 4 bases, J lost 6 bases, and 11 bases lay in between. The CDR3 DNA follows: TGTGCCAGCAGCCAATTGGGAGGTCAGCCCCAGCATTTT. Its protein is CASSQLGGQPQHF.